This T cell receptor beta chain was found in a study of blood T cell repertoires in COVID-19. In the study overall: Spain, Italy and the United States supplied samples that represented acute and convalescent COVID-19. In each case, the material was cDNA or gDNA derived from T cells, B-cell-depleted T cells, or PBMCs.

How the authors handled the data: Researchers report that nucleated cell counts were estimated from reference gene primer amplification. Sequencing used immunoSEQ multiplex PCR; TCRdb keeps in-frame clones, though not all of them. V and J calls plus clone size are reproduced from that table; the DNA served to infer D and trimming. The data show approximately 260,000 clones, with roughly four fifths seen just once and roughly 10% held by the top ten. The CDR3 consists of 16 residues. The germline CDR1 and CDR2 sequences are SEHNR and FQNEAQ (reference sequence). V dropped 5 bases and J dropped 4; count of bases not matched to a gene: 12.

V and J are TRBV7-9 and TRBJ2-7; 9 nucleotides line up with TRBD1. Source material: peripheral blood. The clonotype comes from an elderly woman with acute or convalescent COVID-19. The chain's CDR3 is CASSPYRGPGTYEQYF. In DNA form, the CDR3 reads TGTGCCAGCAGCCCTTACAGGGGGCCAGGAACATACGAGCAGTACTTC.